The 8 T cell receptor beta chains below were found in one sample sequenced in a study of cytomegalovirus exposure and HLA in healthy donors. Repertoires were generated with immunoSEQ multiplex PCR, while TCRdb's copy carries only in-frame clones and drops some. The table has around 160,000 clones, roughly 80% seen once; the top ten hold about 2.3%. Material: PBMCs. These TCRs come from a young man in good health and CMV-seropositive.

The chain joins TRBV19 to TRBJ2-7; 11 bases line up with TRBD2. CDR3 size: 16 residues. Germline V gives CDR1 LNHDA, CDR2 SQIVND (reference sequence). V lost 4 bases, J lost 3 bases, and 8 bases stayed unmatched. The CDR3 sequence: CASSTRTSGRHYEQYF. CDR3 coding DNA: TGTGCCAGTAGTACCCGGACTAGCGGGCGCCACTACGAGCAGTACTTC.

This sequence joins TRBV27 and TRBJ1-5, with D hard to call. This CDR3 has 15 amino acids. Looked up from germline, CDR1 is MNHEY and CDR2 is SMNVEV (reference sequence). V lost 3 bases, J lost 6 bases, and 15 bases lay in between. The CDR3 region is CASSLDPGGFQPQHF. The CDR3 bases are TGTGCCAGCAGTTTGGACCCAGGCGGGTTTCAGCCCCAGCATTTT.

This chain joins TRBV18 and TRBJ2-5, with D maybe TRBD1 (5 bases). V shed 3 bases and J shed 4 bases, with 12 bases lying between them. Germline assignment: CDR1 KGHSH and CDR2 LQKENI. The CDR3 covers 14 residues. The CDR3 is CASSPPPQGETQYF. DNA of the CDR3: TGTGCCAGCTCACCGCCCCCCCAGGGAGAGACCCAGTACTTC. Combining the CDR3 with reference TRBV18 and TRBJ2-5 gives the whole variable domain NAGVMQNPRHLVRRRGQEARLRCSPMKGHSHVYWYRQLPEEGLKFMVYLQKENIIDESGMPKERFSAEFPKEGPSILRIQQVVRGDSAAYFCASSPPPQGETQYFGPGTRLLVL.

This chain links TRBV4-2 with TRBJ2-1, with TRBD2 matching 13 bases. Germline V CDR1 and CDR2: LGHNA, YNFKEQ. The CDR3 has 17 residues. Trimming at V came to 1 base and at J to 0 bases, leaving 0 bases not matched to a gene. The CDR3 DNA is TGTGCCAGCAGCCAAGGACTAGCGGGGGGCTCCTACAATGAGCAGTTCTTC. Its protein product is CASSQGLAGGSYNEQFF.

The chain recombines TRBV6-1 with TRBJ1-2, with a possible D match to TRBD1 (6 bases). The germline CDR1 and CDR2 sequences are MNHNS and SASEGT. This CDR3 spans 12 amino acids. Trimming removed 6 bases at V and 4 bases at J, with 9 bases between. The CDR3 DNA follows: TGTGCCAGCAGATCGGACAGCTATGGCTACACCTTC. Protein sequence: CASRSDSYGYTF.

This chain links TRBV4-3 with TRBJ2-5; TRBD2 matches 9 bases. CDR1 and CDR2 (germline): LGHNA, YSLEER. This CDR3 is built from 15 residues. V shed 4 bases and J 5 bases; nucleotides not matched to a gene: 8. The CDR3 nucleotides are TGCGCCAGCAGCCCCGGGACTAGCATGGGGGAGACCCAGTACTTC. It is translated as CASSPGTSMGETQYF.

The rearrangement uses TRBV5-6 and TRBJ1-2; D not certain. The germline V and J ends were trimmed by 2 bases and 2 bases, with 19 bases remaining between them. The CDR3 has 17 residues. Germline CDR1 SGHDT, CDR2 YYEEEE. CDR3 in amino acids: CASSFFGEVQKNYGYTF. CDR3 in DNA: TGTGCCAGCAGCTTCTTTGGGGAGGTCCAGAAGAACTATGGCTACACCTTC.

This clone was counted between two and nine times. The chain carries TRBV18 and TRBJ1-6; tentative D call: TRBD1 (5 bases). V gave up 2 bases and J gave up 5 bases, with 10 bases separating them. CDR3 length: 15 amino acids. CDR1 and CDR2 from the germline V gene are KGHSH and LQKENI. CDR3 amino acids: CASSPSGVDNSPLHF. The CDR3 coding sequence is TGTGCCAGCTCACCATCGGGGGTTGATAATTCACCCCTCCACTTT.